The present TCR beta chain was sequenced within a study of beta chain features in type 1 diabetes. With respect to this clone: The antigen remains undetermined.

This CDR3 is built from 13 residues. Germline CDR1 MNHEY, CDR2 SMNVEV (reference sequence). The V and J ends lost 3 bases and 6 bases, in that order; junction bases with no gene match: 4. Notes on the study in general: Shortening that was moderate but significant affected the TCRB CDR3s of Type 1 diabetes patients in all four CD4+ subsets.

CD45RO/CCR7/CD25/CD127/CD95/CD27 sorting isolated CD4+ naive, central memory, regulatory and stem cell-like memory cells. Since all of the isolated RNA was reverse transcribed, expressed TCRB transcripts were what got sequenced. Using immunoSEQ multiplex PCR, the repertoire was profiled, and TCRdb retains in-frame clones only, with some absent. The top ten clones hold under 4.5% of a sample with around 250,000 clones, about 25% of them seen once. The genes are TRBV27 and TRBJ1-1, with TRBD1 matching 7 bases. The specimen was central memory CD4+ T cells from blood. This sequence originates from a man aged 25 to 45 in good health. The CDR3 bases are TGTGCCAGCAGTTTCTCAGGGGGGGCTGAAGCTTTCTTT. It specifies CASSFSGGAEAFF.